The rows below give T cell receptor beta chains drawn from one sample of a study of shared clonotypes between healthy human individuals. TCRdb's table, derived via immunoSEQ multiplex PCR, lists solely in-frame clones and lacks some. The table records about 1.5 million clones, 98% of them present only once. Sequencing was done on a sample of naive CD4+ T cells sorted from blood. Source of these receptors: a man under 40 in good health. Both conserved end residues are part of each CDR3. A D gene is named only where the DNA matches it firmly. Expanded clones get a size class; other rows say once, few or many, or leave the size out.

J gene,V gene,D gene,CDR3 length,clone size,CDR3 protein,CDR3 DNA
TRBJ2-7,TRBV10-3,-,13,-,CAISAVVDYEQYF,TGTGCCATCAGCGCCGTCGTTGACTACGAGCAGTACTTC
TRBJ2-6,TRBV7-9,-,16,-,CASSPYSSSGANVLTF,TGTGCCAGCAGCCCTTATTCTAGCTCTGGGGCCAACGTCCTGACTTTC
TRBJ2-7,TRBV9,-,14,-,CASSVGLVGYEQYF,TGTGCCAGCAGCGTAGGACTAGTTGGGTACGAGCAGTACTTC
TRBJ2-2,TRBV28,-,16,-,CASSPGTNLGAGELFF,TGTGCCAGCAGTCCCGGGACAAACCTCGGCGCCGGGGAGCTGTTTTTT
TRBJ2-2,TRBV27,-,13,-,CASRLDPTGELFF,TGTGCCAGCAGATTGGACCCCACCGGGGAGCTGTTTTTT
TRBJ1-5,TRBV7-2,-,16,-,CASSLAAGSSNQPQHF,TGTGCCAGCAGCTTAGCAGCCGGATCAAGCAATCAGCCCCAGCATTTT
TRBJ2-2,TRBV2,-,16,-,CASSEPTSRTDLELFF,TGTGCCAGCAGTGAACCCACCTCTCGAACCGACCTGGAGCTGTTTTTT
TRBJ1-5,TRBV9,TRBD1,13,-,CASSKTGDQPQHF,TGTGCCAGCAGCAAGACAGGGGACCAGCCCCAGCATTTT
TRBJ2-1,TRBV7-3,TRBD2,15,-,CASSLDGRAINEQFF,TGTGCCAGCAGCTTAGACGGGAGGGCCATCAATGAGCAGTTCTTC
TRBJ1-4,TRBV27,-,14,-,CASSPSVQLMKLFF,TGTGCCAGCAGTCCTAGCGTGCAACTAATGAAACTGTTTTTT
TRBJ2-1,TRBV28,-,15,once,CASSLSGRTNNEQFF,TGTGCCAGCAGTTTATCGGGTCGGACTAACAATGAGCAGTTCTTC
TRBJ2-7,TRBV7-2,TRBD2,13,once,CASAGTSAYEQYF,TGTGCCAGTGCCGGGACTAGCGCCTACGAGCAGTACTTC
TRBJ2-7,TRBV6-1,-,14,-,CASLRWGEGAEQYF,TGTGCCAGCCTGAGATGGGGTGAAGGCGCCGAGCAGTACTTC
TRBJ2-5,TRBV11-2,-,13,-,CASSLEQGRPWNF,TGTGCCAGCAGCTTAGAACAGGGCCGACCTTGGAACTTC
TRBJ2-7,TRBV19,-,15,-,CASSADISTHYEQYF,TGTGCCAGTAGTGCGGACATCTCTACCCACTACGAGCAGTACTTC
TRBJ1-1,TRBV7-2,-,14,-,CASSLLRGNTEAFF,TGTGCCAGCAGCTTATTAAGGGGGAACACTGAAGCTTTCTTT
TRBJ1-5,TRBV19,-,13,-,CASSDLSNQPQHF,TGTGCCAGTAGTGACCTGAGCAATCAGCCCCAGCATTTT
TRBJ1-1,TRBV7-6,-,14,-,CASSLAQGGTEAFF,TGTGCCAGCAGCTTAGCGCAGGGAGGGACTGAAGCTTTCTTT
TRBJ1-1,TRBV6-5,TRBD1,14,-,CASTEQGMNTEAFF,TGTGCCAGCACCGAACAGGGGATGAACACTGAAGCTTTCTTT
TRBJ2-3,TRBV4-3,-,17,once,CASSQDYQLYSTDTQYF,TGCGCCAGCAGCCAAGATTATCAACTTTACAGCACAGATACGCAGTATTTT
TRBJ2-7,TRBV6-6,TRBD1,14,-,CASTPGQGAHEQYF,TGTGCCAGCACACCGGGACAGGGGGCTCACGAGCAGTACTTC
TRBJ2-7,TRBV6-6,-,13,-,CASSYSALVEQYF,TGTGCCAGCAGTTACTCGGCCTTAGTGGAGCAGTACTTC
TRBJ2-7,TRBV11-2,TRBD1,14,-,CASQRTGIPYEQYF,TGTGCCAGTCAGCGGACAGGGATCCCCTACGAGCAGTACTTC
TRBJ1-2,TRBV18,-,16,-,CASSPPGGRANYGYTF,TGTGCCAGCTCACCACCGGGGGGGCGGGCGAACTATGGCTACACCTTC
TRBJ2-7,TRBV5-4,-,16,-,CASSLPATEGYGEQYF,TGTGCCAGCAGCTTGCCCGCTACAGAGGGTTACGGCGAGCAGTACTTC
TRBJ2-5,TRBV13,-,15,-,CASSLSTDLQETQYF,TGTGCCAGCAGCTTATCAACGGATCTACAAGAGACCCAGTACTTC
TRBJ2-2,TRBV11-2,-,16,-,CASSHGAGGPYGELFF,TGTGCCAGCAGCCACGGGGCTGGAGGGCCGTACGGGGAGCTGTTTTTT
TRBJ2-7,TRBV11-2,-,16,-,CASSLELQYLRDEQYF,TGTGCCAGCAGCTTAGAGCTTCAGTACCTACGGGACGAGCAGTACTTC
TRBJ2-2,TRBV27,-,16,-,CASSLMAGANTGELFF,TGTGCCAGCAGTTTAATGGCAGGCGCGAACACCGGGGAGCTGTTTTTT
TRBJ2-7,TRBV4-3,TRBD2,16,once,CASSPGLAVFSYEQYF,TGCGCCAGCAGCCCGGGACTAGCGGTATTCTCCTACGAGCAGTACTTC
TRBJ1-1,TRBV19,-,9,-,CATLKKAFF,TGTGCCACCCTCAAGAAAGCTTTCTTT
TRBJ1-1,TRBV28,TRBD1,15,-,CASTIAGTVNTEAFF,TGTGCCAGCACCATCGCCGGGACAGTGAACACTGAAGCTTTCTTT
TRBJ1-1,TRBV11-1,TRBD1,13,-,CASTRNRGTEAFF,TGTGCCAGCACCCGAAACAGGGGCACTGAAGCTTTCTTT
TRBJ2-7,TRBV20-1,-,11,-,CSALPRDEQYF,TGCAGTGCTCTCCCCCGGGACGAGCAGTACTTC
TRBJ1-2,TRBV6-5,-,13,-,CASSFDQDYGYTF,TGTGCCAGCAGTTTCGACCAGGACTATGGCTACACCTTC
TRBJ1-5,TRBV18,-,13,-,CASSMMGNQPQHF,TGTGCCAGCTCAATGATGGGCAATCAGCCCCAGCATTTT
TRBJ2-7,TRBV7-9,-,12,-,CASSFEGYEQYF,TGTGCCAGCAGCTTCGAAGGGTACGAGCAGTACTTC
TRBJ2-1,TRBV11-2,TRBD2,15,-,CASSSGTSGIYEQFF,TGTGCCAGCAGCTCGGGGACTAGCGGGATTTATGAGCAGTTCTTC
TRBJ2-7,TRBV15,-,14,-,CATSPAGSSYEQYF,TGTGCCACCAGTCCTGCGGGAAGCTCCTACGAGCAGTACTTC
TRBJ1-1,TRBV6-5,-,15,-,CASSYSRASNTEAFF,TGTGCCAGCAGTTACTCGAGGGCCTCGAACACTGAAGCTTTCTTT
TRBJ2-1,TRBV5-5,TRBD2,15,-,CASSRDYFLNNEQFF,TGTGCCAGCAGCAGGGACTATTTTCTTAACAATGAGCAGTTCTTC
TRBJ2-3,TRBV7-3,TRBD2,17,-,CASSSLGLAGGGDTQYF,TGTGCCAGCAGCTCTCTCGGACTAGCGGGAGGGGGAGATACGCAGTATTTT
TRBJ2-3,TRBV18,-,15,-,CASSPVASPTDTQYF,TGTGCCAGCTCACCAGTCGCTAGTCCCACAGATACGCAGTATTTT
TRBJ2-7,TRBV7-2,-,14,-,CASSPGYNRETVYF,TGTGCCAGCAGCCCCGGGTACAATCGGGAGACAGTGTACTTC
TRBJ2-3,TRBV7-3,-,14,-,CASSPSSLGPTQYF,TGTGCCAGCAGCCCAAGCAGCCTAGGCCCTACGCAGTATTTT
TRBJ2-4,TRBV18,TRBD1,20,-,CASTHVYRTGGFRAKNIQYF,TGTGCCAGCACTCATGTCTACCGGACAGGGGGCTTTAGGGCCAAAAACATTCAGTACTTC
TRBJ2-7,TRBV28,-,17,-,CASSYITRRDVSREQYF,TGTGCCAGCAGTTATATCACCAGGCGGGACGTTTCGAGGGAGCAGTACTTC
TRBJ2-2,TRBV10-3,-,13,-,CAFRDGTTGELFF,TGTGCCTTCCGGGACGGGACCACCGGGGAGCTGTTTTTT
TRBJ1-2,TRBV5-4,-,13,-,CASSSEGGARYTF,TGTGCCAGCAGCTCCGAGGGGGGGGCCCGCTACACCTTC
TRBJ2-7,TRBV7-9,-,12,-,CASSQDSSELYF,TGTGCCAGCAGCCAGGACTCAAGTGAGCTTTACTTC
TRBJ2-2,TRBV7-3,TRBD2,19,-,CASSSLPGLAGGKTGELFF,TGTGCCAGCAGCTCCTTACCGGGACTAGCGGGAGGAAAAACCGGGGAGCTGTTTTTT
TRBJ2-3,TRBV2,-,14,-,CASIIRSGTDTQYF,TGTGCCAGCATAATCCGGTCCGGCACAGATACGCAGTATTTT
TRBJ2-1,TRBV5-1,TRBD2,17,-,CASSPDTLAGGWNEQFF,TGCGCCAGCAGCCCGGATACCCTAGCGGGAGGCTGGAATGAGCAGTTCTTC
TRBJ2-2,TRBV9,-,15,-,CASSVWGRHTGELFF,TGTGCCAGCAGCGTGTGGGGGAGACACACCGGGGAGCTGTTTTTT
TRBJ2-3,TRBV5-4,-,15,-,CASSGRTPNTDTQYF,TGTGCCAGCAGCGGACGGACGCCCAACACAGATACGCAGTATTTT
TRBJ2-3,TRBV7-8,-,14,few,CASSEDRVTDTQYF,TGTGCCAGCAGCGAGGACAGAGTCACAGATACGCAGTATTTT
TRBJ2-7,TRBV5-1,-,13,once,CASSLGQGVEQYF,TGCGCCAGCAGCTTGGGGCAGGGAGTTGAGCAGTACTTC
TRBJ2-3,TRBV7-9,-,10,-,CASSWDTQYF,TGTGCCAGCAGTTGGGATACGCAGTATTTT